Presented here are 28 T cell receptor beta chains from one specimen sequenced in a study of monozygotic twins with inflammatory bowel disease. Reprocessing the 5' RACE reads, TCRdb reports a single entry for every CDR3 protein and omits DNA. The sample has approximately 330,000 distinct CDR3 sequences. The sample consisted of blood. These TCRs come from a human donor with ulcerative colitis or Crohn's disease, or a healthy co-twin of an affected twin (not recorded which).

The chain recombines TRBV12-3 or TRBV12-4 with TRBJ1-6. The CDR3 is made up of 15 amino acids. This chain's CDR3 is CASQEVVNYNSPLHF.

This chain connects TRBV12-3 or TRBV12-4 to TRBJ2-7. The CDR3 loop spans 11 amino acids. CDR3 sequence reads: CASSRNYEQYF.

The genes are TRBV20-1 and TRBJ2-3; TCRdb's assignment of TRBD1 cannot be checked, as there is no DNA. Germline lookup yields CDR1 DFQATT and CDR2 SNEGSKA (reference sequence). The length of the CDR3 is 16 residues. This chain's CDR3 is CSAQPLGTGGRDTQYF.

The rearrangement uses TRBV20-1 and TRBJ1-5; TCRdb proposes TRBD1, but this gene call is untestable without DNA. CDR1 and CDR2 (germline): DFQATT, SNEGSKA (reference sequence). This CDR3 region has 15 residues. CDR3 sequence: CSAPGQKYSNQPQHF.

The rearrangement links TRBV6-1 to TRBJ2-3; the TRBD2 assignment by TCRdb is unverifiable without DNA. Germline loops: CDR1 MNHNS, CDR2 SASEGT. The CDR3 has 15 residues. This CDR3 reads CASSLERVRTDTQYF.

The chain carries TRBV7-2 and TRBJ1-6; without DNA, the TCRdb call of TRBD1 cannot be checked. The CDR3 length is 15 residues. Germline values: CDR1 SGHTA, CDR2 FQGNSA. CDR3 residues: CASSPRDRENSPLHF.

The chain couples TRBV5-6 to TRBJ2-2; the D gene TCRdb calls, TRBD1, cannot be checked with no DNA. CDR1 is SGHDT, CDR2 YYEEEE, per germline. The CDR3 has 14 amino acids. CDR3 amino acids: CASSLIGGQGKLFF.

The rearrangement uses TRBV7-2 and TRBJ2-7. The CDR3 runs to 15 residues. The germline CDR1 and CDR2 sequences are SGHTA and FQGNSA. The CDR3 sequence: CASSRGSGSFYEQYF.

The V call is TRBV5-6, the J call TRBJ1-1; the TRBD1 assignment by TCRdb is unverifiable without DNA. CDR3 length equals 14 residues. CDR1 is SGHDT and CDR2 is YYEEEE in the germline V gene. CDR3 in amino acids: CASSRQGSNTEAFF.

The chain couples TRBV5-1 to TRBJ2-7; TCRdb's D call of TRBD2 is untestable without DNA. Germline CDR1 SGHRS, CDR2 YFSETQ. CDR3 length: 13 amino acids. The CDR3 region is CASSGLAGNEQYF.

The chain links TRBV3-1 to TRBJ1-5. CDR1 is LGHDT, CDR2 YNNKEL, per germline (reference sequence). The CDR3 is made up of 13 amino acids. This CDR3 is CASSQDRNQPQHF.

This chain connects TRBV6-5 to TRBJ1-6. Germline V CDR1 and CDR2: MNHEY, SVGAGI. This CDR3 is 12 amino acids long. CDR3 sequence: CASSYRGSPLHF.

The chain links TRBV6-6 to TRBJ1-4; TCRdb calls TRBD1, which cannot be checked without DNA. The germline V gene has CDR1 MNHNY and CDR2 SVGAGI (reference sequence). There are 13 residues in the CDR3. The CDR3 spells CASRDSPVEKLFF.

The chain uses TRBV12-3 or TRBV12-4 and TRBJ1-2; no DNA is available, so the TRBD1 call from TCRdb remains unchecked. This CDR3 has 15 residues. CDR3 protein: CASSLTPLSNYGYTF.

V is TRBV7-7 and J is TRBJ2-3; TCRdb indicates TRBD1, and absent DNA this call remains unverified. From germline, CDR1 is SSHAT and CDR2 FNYEAQ (reference sequence). This CDR3 region has 15 residues. CDR3 sequence: CASSFGGHPTDTQYF.

The chain has TRBV28 and TRBJ2-1; TCRdb returns TRBD1, unconfirmable since there is no DNA. CDR3 length: 15 amino acids. Germline loops: CDR1 MDHEN, CDR2 SYDVKM. CDR3 loop: CASSFWAGSNNEQFF. Complete variable domain (other parts from reference TRBV28 and TRBJ2-1): DVKVTQSSRYLVKRTGEKVFLECVQDMDHENMFWYRQDPGLGLRLIYFSYDVKMKEKGDIPEGYSVSREKKERFSLILESASTNQTSMYLCASSFWAGSNNEQFFGPGTRLTVL.

CDR3 in amino acids: CASSLWTSGPDTQYF. This chain connects TRBV7-6 to TRBJ2-3; absent DNA, TCRdb's TRBD2 call cannot be checked. Germline CDR1 is SGHVS and CDR2 is FNYEAQ. The CDR3 runs to 15 residues.

The rearrangement links TRBV20-1 to TRBJ2-3; the D call of TRBD2 rests on TCRdb alone, since no DNA is present to check it. Per germline, CDR1 DFQATT and CDR2 SNEGSKA (reference sequence). The CDR3 runs to 17 residues. CDR3: CSASLLVGRGMGDTQYF.

J is TRBJ2-1 and V is TRBV20-1; TCRdb's assignment of TRBD1 cannot be checked, as there is no DNA. The CDR3 contains 14 residues. CDR1 DFQATT and CDR2 SNEGSKA come from the germline V gene (reference sequence). CDR3 protein: CSARTGLPYNEQFF.

The CDR3 sequence is CASSEADFPVQPTQYF. This chain connects TRBV2 to TRBJ2-7. Germline assignment: CDR1 SNHLY and CDR2 FYNNEI. This CDR3 is built from 16 residues.

The genes are TRBV27 and TRBJ1-5; lacking DNA, the TRBD1 call made by TCRdb goes unchecked. Germline CDR1 MNHEY, CDR2 SMNVEV (reference sequence). CDR3 length: 16 residues. CDR3 protein: CASSLQGMRANQPQHF.

V usage is TRBV20-1 and J usage is TRBJ2-7; absent DNA, TCRdb's TRBD2 call cannot be checked. The CDR3 sequence is 15 residues long. The V gene's germline CDR1 is DFQATT and CDR2 SNEGSKA (reference sequence). The CDR3 spells CSAGIRLALGYEQYF.

The gene calls are TRBV5-1 and TRBJ2-1; TCRdb reports TRBD2, a call that lacks DNA to check it against. The CDR3 has 15 amino acids. The germline V gene has CDR1 SGHRS and CDR2 YFSETQ. The CDR3 reads CASSITSGDYNEQFF.

The V gene is TRBV7-2, the J gene TRBJ2-3; the D call from TCRdb, TRBD1, cannot be confirmed without DNA. Per germline, CDR1 SGHTA and CDR2 FQGNSA. The CDR3 runs to 15 residues. This CDR3 reads CASSFTGMVTDTQYF.

J is TRBJ2-2 and V is TRBV7-8; with no DNA, the TCRdb D assignment of TRBD1 cannot be verified. Germline CDR1 is SGHVS and CDR2 is FQNEAQ. This CDR3 is built from 15 residues. CDR3 sequence: CASSPGTGGYGELFF.

The chain couples TRBV28 to TRBJ2-7; TCRdb's D call, TRBD1, is unchecked because there is no DNA. The CDR3 length is 14 residues. Per germline, CDR1 MDHEN and CDR2 SYDVKM. The CDR3 is CASSFGTVAYEQYF.

CDR3 protein: CSARDPGLAVYEQYF. The genes are TRBV20-1 and TRBJ2-7; TCRdb reports TRBD2, a call that lacks DNA to check it against. The CDR3 extends over 15 amino acids. Per germline, CDR1 DFQATT and CDR2 SNEGSKA (reference sequence).

V and J are TRBV7-9 and TRBJ1-1. The CDR3 consists of 15 residues. CDR1 is SEHNR and CDR2 is FQNEAQ in the germline V gene (reference sequence). Here the CDR3 reads CASSLVLSRSTEAFF.